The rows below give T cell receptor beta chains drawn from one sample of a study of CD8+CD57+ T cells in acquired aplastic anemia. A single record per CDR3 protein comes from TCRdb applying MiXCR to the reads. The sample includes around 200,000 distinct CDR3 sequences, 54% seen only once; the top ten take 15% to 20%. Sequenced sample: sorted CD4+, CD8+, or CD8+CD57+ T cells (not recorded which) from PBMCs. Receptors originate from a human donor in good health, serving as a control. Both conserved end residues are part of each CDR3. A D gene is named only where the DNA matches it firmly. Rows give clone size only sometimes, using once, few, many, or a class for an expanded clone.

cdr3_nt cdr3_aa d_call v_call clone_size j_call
TGTGCCATCAGTGACGGGGTAGGGGAGGTTGGGGCCAACGTCCTGACTTTC CAISDGVGEVGANVLTF - TRBV10-3 - TRBJ2-6
TGTGCCAGCAGCGTCAGGGATTACGAGCAGTACTTC CASSVRDYEQYF - TRBV12-3/TRBV12-4 few TRBJ2-7
TGTGCCTGGGGACGGCCGAACACTGAAGCTTTCTTT CAWGRPNTEAFF - TRBV30 many TRBJ1-1
TGTGCCAGCGCGGTGGGGGTGAGTGAAAAACTGTTTTTC CASAVGVSEKLFF - TRBV7-9 - TRBJ1-4
TGTGCCAGCAGTGGAGCCAGGGCTGGAAACACCATATATTTT CASSGARAGNTIYF - TRBV7-2 - TRBJ1-3
TGCGCCAGCAGCTTGGCCGGGACAGGGGCCACTGAAGCTTTCTTT CASSLAGTGATEAFF TRBD1 TRBV5-1 - TRBJ1-1
TGTGCCAGCAGCCCTTACGTTGGTTCACCCCTCCACTTT CASSPYVGSPLHF - TRBV6-5 - TRBJ1-6
TGTGCCAGCAGCTTAAGCGGGAGGGAGCAGTTCTTC CASSLSGREQFF TRBD2 TRBV7-6 - TRBJ2-1
TGTGCCAGCAGCTTCTTGACTAGCGGGGGGGCAGATACGCAGTATTTT CASSFLTSGGADTQYF TRBD2 TRBV5-5 - TRBJ2-3
TGCAGTGCTAGAGGTAGCCTCGGGACAGGGGGGGACACTGAAGCTTTCTTT CSARGSLGTGGDTEAFF TRBD1 TRBV20-1 - TRBJ1-1
TGTGCCAGCAGCCCAACCAGCCGAAACACTGAAGCTTTCTTT CASSPTSRNTEAFF - TRBV2 once TRBJ1-1
TGTGCCAGCAGCGAGGGGGGGACCGGCCAAGAGACCCAGTACTTC CASSEGGTGQETQYF - TRBV14 - TRBJ2-5
TGTGCCAGTAGTATAGCGGGAGTGGGCGAGCAGTACTTC CASSIAGVGEQYF - TRBV19 - TRBJ2-7
TGTGCCAGCAGTTACTTGGCCAGGGACAGGACCCCCAACACTGAAGCTTTCTTT CASSYLARDRTPNTEAFF TRBD1 TRBV6-5 - TRBJ1-1
TGTGCCAGCAGCGGTGAGACTGAAGCTTTCTTT CASSGETEAFF - TRBV7-6 - TRBJ1-1
TGTACCAGCAGCTCCGCCGGGACAGGGGGCAACACTGAAGCTTTCTTT CTSSSAGTGGNTEAFF TRBD1 TRBV7-9 - TRBJ1-1
TGTGCCAGCAGGCCGGGACAGTACTTC CASRPGQYF - TRBV12-3/TRBV12-4 - TRBJ2-5
TGTGCCACCAGCAGGGACAGGGGGGACGAGCAGTACTTC CATSRDRGDEQYF TRBD1 TRBV15 many TRBJ2-7
TGTGCCAGCAGCTTAGCCCGGACAGCGGTCAATGAGCAGTTCTTC CASSLARTAVNEQFF - TRBV7-2 many TRBJ2-1
TGTGCCATCAGTGAGTCGTTTCCTAGCGGGACCAGGGCGCAAGAGACCCAGTACTTC CAISESFPSGTRAQETQYF TRBD2 TRBV10-3 once TRBJ2-5
TGTGCCAGCAGTTACCGAACAGGGAGTTGGGACACAGATACGCAGTATTTT CASSYRTGSWDTDTQYF - TRBV6-2/TRBV6-3 - TRBJ2-3
TGCAGCGTCTCCGCAGGGGTTACTGAAGCTTTCTTT CSVSAGVTEAFF - TRBV29-1 - TRBJ1-1
TGTGCCAGTACTACAGGGAGAGGGACGGCCTCTACGACGAAGCAGTACTTC CASTTGRGTASTTKQYF - TRBV19 - TRBJ2-7